This T cell receptor beta chain was recorded in a study of blood T cell repertoires in COVID-19. Measured with immunoSEQ multiplex PCR; TCRdb has only the in-frame clones, and not every one. The data show fewer than 45,000 clones, 70% to 90% seen once. The TCR comes from a woman older than 75 with acute or convalescent COVID-19. Sequencing input: peripheral blood.

In DNA, the CDR3 is TGTGCCACAGGGGAAGGGGGGGATGAGCAGTACTTC. This codes for CATGEGGDEQYF. This chain connects TRBV10-3 to TRBJ2-7; possible D gene TRBD2, 7 bases. The CDR3 covers 12 residues. Between the trimmed V and J ends, which lost 10 bases and 7 bases, there was a span of 17 bases. Per germline, CDR1 ENHRY and CDR2 SYGVKD.